This T cell receptor (beta chain) was identified during a study of cytomegalovirus exposure and HLA in healthy donors. Study context: Assignment to the Caucasian-associated ancestry cluster applied to 75% to 85% of the approximately 360 genotyped donors.

This clone showed up just once. Germline loops: CDR1 LNHNV, CDR2 YYDKDF (reference sequence). The CDR3 sequence is 15 residues long. V dropped 1 base and J dropped 3 bases, with 13 bases sitting between them. 13 Jbeta primers and 60 Vbeta primers were used for the PCR. The table came from immunoSEQ multiplex PCR; TCRdb's copy has only in-frame clones and leaves some out. The sample yields some 71,000 clones, less than 75% seen once. Each donor was healthy, and each was a bone marrow donor. This receptor was obtained from a man aged 35-49 years in good health and CMV-seropositive. V and J are TRBV15 and TRBJ2-7; D is undetermined. Sequenced material: PBMCs. The CDR3 reads CATSRAPRMNYEQYF. The CDR3 region has the DNA TGTGCCACCAGCAGAGCTCCGAGAATGAACTACGAGCAGTACTTC. Looking up the rest from reference TRBV15 and TRBJ2-7 gives the full variable domain: DAMVIQNPRYQVTQFGKPVTLSCSQTLNHNVMYWYQQKSSQAPKLLFHYYDKDFNNEADTPDNFQSRRPNTSFCFLDIRSPGLGDTAMYLCATSRAPRMNYEQYFGPGTRLTVT.